This record concerns one TCR beta chain sequence. The antigen remains unidentified. This record belongs to a study of T cell repertoires in cytomegalovirus infection. Background on the study: Both CMV infection and a matching HLA type were indicated by public TCR beta signatures.

Study outcomes and limitations: HLA-C-restricted CMV clonotypes gave the most frequent clonotype in two of eight donors.

TCRdb fed the reads into MiXCR, producing one record per CDR3 protein. Counted here are roughly 630,000 distinct CDR3 sequences, approximately 24% occurring once; the ten biggest clones make up 7.5% to 9%. The sample consisted of CD8+ T cells from PBMCs. This clonotype was sampled from a human donor in good health (CMV status not recorded). Some clones in this sample may be carry-over from other donors' samples.

The CDR3: CASSTGVLNTEAFF. The CDR3 region has the DNA TGTGCCAGCAGCACAGGGGTCTTGAACACTGAAGCTTTCTTT. The V and J genes are TRBV27 and TRBJ1-1; 7 bases are a match to TRBD1. CDR3 length equals 14 residues. The germline V gene has CDR1 MNHEY and CDR2 SMNVEV (reference sequence). Unmatched junction bases numbered 4, after V lost 6 bases and J lost 0 bases.